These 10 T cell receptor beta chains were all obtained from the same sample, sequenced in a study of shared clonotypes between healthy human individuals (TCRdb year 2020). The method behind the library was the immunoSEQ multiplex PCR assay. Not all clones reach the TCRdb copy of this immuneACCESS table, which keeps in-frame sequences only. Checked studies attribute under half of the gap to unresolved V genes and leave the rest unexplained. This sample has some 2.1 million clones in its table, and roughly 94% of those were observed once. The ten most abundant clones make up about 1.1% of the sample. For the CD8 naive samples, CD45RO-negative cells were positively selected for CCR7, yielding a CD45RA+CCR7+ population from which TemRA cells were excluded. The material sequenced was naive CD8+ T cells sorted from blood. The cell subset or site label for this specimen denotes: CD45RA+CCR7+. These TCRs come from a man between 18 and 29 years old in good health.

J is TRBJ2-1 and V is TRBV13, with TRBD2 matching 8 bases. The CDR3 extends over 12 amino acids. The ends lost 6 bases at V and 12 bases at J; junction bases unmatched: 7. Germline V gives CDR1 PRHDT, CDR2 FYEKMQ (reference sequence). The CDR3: CASSTSGGLQFF. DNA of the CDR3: TGTGCCAGCAGTACGAGCGGGGGTTTGCAGTTCTTC.

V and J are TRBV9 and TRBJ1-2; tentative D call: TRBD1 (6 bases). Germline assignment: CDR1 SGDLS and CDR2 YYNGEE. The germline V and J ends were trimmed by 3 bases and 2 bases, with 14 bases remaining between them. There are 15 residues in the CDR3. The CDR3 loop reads CASSEQGAPNYGYTF. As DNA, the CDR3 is TGTGCCAGCAGCGAACAGGGAGCCCCCAACTATGGCTACACCTTC. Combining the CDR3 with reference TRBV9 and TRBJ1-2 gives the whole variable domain DSGVTQTPKHLITATGQRVTLRCSPRSGDLSVYWYQQSLDQGLQFLIQYYNGEERAKGNILERFSAQQFPDLHSELNLSSLELGDSALYFCASSEQGAPNYGYTFGSGTRLTVV.

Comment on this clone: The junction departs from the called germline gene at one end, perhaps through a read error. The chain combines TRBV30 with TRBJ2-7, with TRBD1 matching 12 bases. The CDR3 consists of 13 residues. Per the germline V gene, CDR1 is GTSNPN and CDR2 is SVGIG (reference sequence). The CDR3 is CAWSEGTGGEEYF. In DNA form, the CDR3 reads TGTGCCTGGAGTGAGGGGACAGGGGGCGAGGAGTACTTC.

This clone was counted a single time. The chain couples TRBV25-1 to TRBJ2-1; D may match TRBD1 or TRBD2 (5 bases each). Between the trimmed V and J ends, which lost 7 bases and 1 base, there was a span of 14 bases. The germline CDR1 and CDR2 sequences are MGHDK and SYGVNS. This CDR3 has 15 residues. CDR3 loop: CASTPGPGSYNEQFF. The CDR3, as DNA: TGTGCCAGCACCCCGGGGCCTGGGTCCTACAATGAGCAGTTCTTC.

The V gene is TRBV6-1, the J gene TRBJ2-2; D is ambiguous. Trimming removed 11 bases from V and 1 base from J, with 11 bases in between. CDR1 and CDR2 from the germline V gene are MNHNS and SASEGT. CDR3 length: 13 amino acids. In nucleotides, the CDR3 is TGTGCCGGCATATGGGGGAACACCGGGGAGCTGTTTTTT. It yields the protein CAGIWGNTGELFF.

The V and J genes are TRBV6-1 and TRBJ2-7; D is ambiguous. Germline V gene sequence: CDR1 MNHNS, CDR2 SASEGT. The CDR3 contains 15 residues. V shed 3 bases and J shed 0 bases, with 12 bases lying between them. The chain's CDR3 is CASSETAISSYEQYF. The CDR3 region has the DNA TGTGCCAGCAGTGAGACCGCGATCAGCTCCTACGAGCAGTACTTC.

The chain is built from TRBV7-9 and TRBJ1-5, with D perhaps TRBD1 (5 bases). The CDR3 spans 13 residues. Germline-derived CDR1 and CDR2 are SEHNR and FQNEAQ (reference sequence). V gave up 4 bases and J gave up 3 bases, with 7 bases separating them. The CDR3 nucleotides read TGTGCCAGCAGCTACGGGGCCAATCAGCCCCAGCATTTT. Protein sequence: CASSYGANQPQHF.

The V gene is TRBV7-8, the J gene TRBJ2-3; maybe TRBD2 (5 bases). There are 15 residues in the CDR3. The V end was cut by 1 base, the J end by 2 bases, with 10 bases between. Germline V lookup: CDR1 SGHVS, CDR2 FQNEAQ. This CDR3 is CASSLGAELTDTQYF. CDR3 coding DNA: TGTGCCAGCAGCTTAGGAGCGGAACTCACAGATACGCAGTATTTT.

CDR3 loop: CASSETGVTEAFF. The CDR3 nucleotides are TGTGCCAGCAGTGAAACGGGGGTGACTGAAGCTTTCTTT. The chain couples TRBV6-1 to TRBJ1-1, with D perhaps matching TRBD1 (5 bases). CDR3 size: 13 residues. Per the germline V gene, CDR1 is MNHNS and CDR2 is SASEGT. Trimming took 2 bases from V and 5 from J, leaving 9 bases between them.

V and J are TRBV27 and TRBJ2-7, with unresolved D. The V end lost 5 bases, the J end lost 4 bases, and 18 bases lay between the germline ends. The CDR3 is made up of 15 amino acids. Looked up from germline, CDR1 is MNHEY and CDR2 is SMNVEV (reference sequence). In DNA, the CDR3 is TGTGCCAGCAGTCCAAACTCCCGTCCTGGGTACGAGCAGTACTTC. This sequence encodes CASSPNSRPGYEQYF.